A single sample gave rise to the 18 T cell receptor beta chains below, sequenced in a study of blood T cell repertoires in COVID-19. Sequencing was performed with immunoSEQ multiplex PCR; in TCRdb, only in-frame clones are kept and a portion is missing. The repertoire has about 80,000 clones, around 77% of them found once; the top ten carry about 17%. The source material was peripheral blood. The receptors here all came from a man between 70 and 80 years old with active or convalescent COVID-19.

The V call is TRBV4-2, the J call TRBJ2-2, with 7 nucleotides matching TRBD2. The CDR3 spans 15 residues. V shed 5 bases, J shed 5 bases, and the junction held 8 bases outside the gene matches. The germline CDR1 and CDR2 sequences are LGHNA and YNFKEQ. CDR3: CASSSSYGGTGELFF. CDR3 nucleotide sequence: TGTGCCAGCAGCTCCTCTTACGGGGGGACCGGGGAGCTGTTTTTT.

This clone was seen at least ten times. The chain couples TRBV5-4 to TRBJ1-1, with 7 bases aligning to TRBD1. Germline V gene lookup returns CDR1 SGHNT and CDR2 YYREEE (reference sequence). The length of the CDR3 is 14 residues. With 4 bases clipped from V and 10 bases from J, the junction kept 13 bases outside the gene matches. The CDR3 protein is CASSITSQGQVAFF. In nucleotides, the CDR3 is TGTGCCAGCAGCATAACCTCACAGGGGCAGGTAGCTTTCTTT.

The rearrangement joins TRBV28 to TRBJ1-5; 7 bases are a match to TRBD1. Losses at the gene ends were 6 bases for V and 7 bases for J; bases not matched to a gene: 12. This CDR3 region has 15 residues. Looked up from germline, CDR1 is MDHEN and CDR2 is SYDVKM. Written as DNA, the CDR3 is TGTGCCAGCAGATCTGGACAGGCCGGAGGGCAGCCCCAGCATTTT. Protein sequence: CASRSGQAGGQPQHF.

The gene calls are TRBV10-3 and TRBJ2-7; D is possibly TRBD1 (6 bases). Germline V gene sequence: CDR1 ENHRY, CDR2 SYGVKD. Between the trimmed V and J ends, which lost 3 bases and 6 bases, there was a span of 9 bases. The CDR3 covers 12 residues. The CDR3 region is CAISDGTPEQYF. CDR3 sequence (DNA): TGTGCCATCAGTGACGGGACACCCGAGCAGTACTTC.

This clone came up a few times. This chain uses TRBV28 with TRBJ1-5; no clear D gene. The CDR3 has 14 amino acids. The V and J ends lost 1 base and 4 bases respectively, with 8 bases between them. Per germline, CDR1 MDHEN and CDR2 SYDVKM. The CDR3 spells CASSLLGRNQPQHF. In nucleotides, the CDR3 is TGTGCCAGCAGTTTATTGGGGAGGAATCAGCCCCAGCATTTT.

This clone appeared many times. This CDR3 is CAIRGSGDYGYTF. Written as DNA, the CDR3 is TGTGCCATCAGGGGGTCAGGGGACTATGGCTACACCTTC. This rearrangement joins TRBV10-3 to TRBJ1-2; perhaps TRBD1 as D (6 bases). Germline assignment: CDR1 ENHRY and CDR2 SYGVKD. The CDR3 totals 13 residues. V was trimmed by 6 bases and J by 3 bases, leaving 11 bases between them.

The V gene is TRBV5-1, the J gene TRBJ1-3, with 8 positions matching TRBD1. The CDR3 runs to 17 residues. Losses at the gene ends were 3 bases for V and 0 bases for J; bases not matched to a gene: 8. The V gene's germline CDR1 is SGHRS and CDR2 YFSETQ. In nucleotides, the CDR3 is TGCGCCAGCAGCTCTCAACCGACAGGGGCCTCTGGAAACACCATATATTTT. It specifies CASSSQPTGASGNTIYF.

The chain carries TRBV2 and TRBJ1-5; no firm D call. V lost 7 bases to trimming and J lost 7 bases, with 11 bases between them. Germline values: CDR1 SNHLY, CDR2 FYNNEI. The CDR3 is made up of 12 amino acids. DNA for the CDR3: TGTGCCAGCACCCCAGGTCCGCAGCCCCAGCATTTT. Translating gives CASTPGPQPQHF. The full variable domain, its missing parts supplied by reference TRBV2 and TRBJ1-5, is EPEVTQTPSHQVTQMGQEVILRCVPISNHLYFYWYRQILGQKVEFLVSFYNNEISEKSEIFDDQFSVERPDGSNFTLKIRSTKLEDSAMYFCASTPGPQPQHFGDGTRLSIL.

CDR3 sequence reads: CASSPTSGGSGELFF. In nucleotides, the CDR3 is TGTGCCAGCAGCCCCACTAGCGGGGGATCCGGGGAGCTGTTTTTT. The rearrangement links TRBV2 to TRBJ2-2; 11 bases fit TRBD2. With 6 bases clipped from V and 6 bases from J, the junction kept 6 bases outside the gene matches. The germline V gene encodes CDR1 SNHLY and CDR2 FYNNEI. The CDR3 sequence is 15 residues long.

The rearrangement links TRBV28 to TRBJ1-1, with D possibly TRBD1 on 6 matching bases. V was shortened by 5 bases and J by 6 bases, with 13 bases between the two germline ends. CDR3 size: 13 residues. Germline loops: CDR1 MDHEN, CDR2 SYDVKM. CDR3 DNA sequence: TGTGCCAGCAGTGCCAGGGGTTTCGCTGAAGCTTTCTTT. Translated: CASSARGFAEAFF. Filled out from reference TRBV28 and TRBJ1-1, the complete variable domain reads DVKVTQSSRYLVKRTGEKVFLECVQDMDHENMFWYRQDPGLGLRLIYFSYDVKMKEKGDIPEGYSVSREKKERFSLILESASTNQTSMYLCASSARGFAEAFFGQGTRLTVV.

The CDR3 loop is CASSREGTRIYGYTF. The CDR3 DNA reads TGTGCCAGCAGCCGGGAGGGGACACGGATCTATGGCTACACCTTC. The chain couples TRBV5-4 to TRBJ1-2; D is possibly TRBD1 (6 bases). CDR1 and CDR2 (germline): SGHNT, YYREEE (reference sequence). Trimming stripped 4 bases from V and 4 bases from J, with 17 bases between. The CDR3 covers 15 residues.

The J gene is TRBJ1-1, the V gene TRBV6-1; TRBD1 might be the D (5 bases). Germline lookup yields CDR1 MNHNS and CDR2 SASEGT. The CDR3 is 15 residues long. Between the trimmed V and J ends, which lost 1 base and 3 bases, there was a span of 12 bases. The CDR3 DNA reads as TGTGCCAGCAGTGAAGGTGGGGGGGGTTACACTGAAGCTTTCTTT. It translates to CASSEGGGGYTEAFF.

The chain uses TRBV7-9 and TRBJ2-2, with 8 positions matching TRBD2. This CDR3 contains 15 residues. Germline CDR1 is SEHNR and CDR2 is FQNEAQ (reference sequence). Trimming cost V 2 bases and J 4 bases; bases outside gene matches: 3. This CDR3 reads CASSLQRGGTGELFF. For the CDR3, the DNA is TGTGCCAGCAGCTTACAACGGGGGGGCACCGGGGAGCTGTTTTTT. Complete variable domain (other parts from reference TRBV7-9 and TRBJ2-2): DTGVSQNPRHKITKRGQNVTFRCDPISEHNRLYWYRQTLGQGPEFLTYFQNEAQLEKSRLLSDRFSAERPKGSFSTLEIQRTEQGDSAMYLCASSLQRGGTGELFFGEGSRLTVL.

Details on this clone: Additional DNA sequences in this sample encode the identical CDR3. V and J are TRBV29-1 and TRBJ2-7; TRBD1 agrees at 10 bases. The V and J ends lost 2 bases and 6 bases, in that order; junction bases with no gene match: 4. This CDR3 is 13 amino acids long. The germline V gene has CDR1 SQVTM and CDR2 ANQGSEA. The CDR3 spells CSVEPGQGGEQYF. In DNA form, the CDR3 reads TGCAGCGTTGAACCAGGACAGGGGGGCGAGCAGTACTTC.

V gene TRBV28 combines with J gene TRBJ1-5; 7 bases are a match to TRBD1. Unmatched junction bases numbered 8, after V lost 6 bases and J lost 0 bases. Germline V gene sequence: CDR1 MDHEN, CDR2 SYDVKM. This CDR3 is built from 16 residues. CDR3: CASRPWAGGSNQPQHF. The CDR3, as DNA: TGTGCCAGCAGGCCCTGGGCAGGGGGTAGCAATCAGCCCCAGCATTTT.

This clone was detected a few times. This chain connects TRBV6-5 to TRBJ1-1, with 7 bases lining up with TRBD1. Germline CDR1 MNHEY, CDR2 SVGAGI. The CDR3 runs 15 residues. V shed 5 bases and J 6 bases; nucleotides not matched to a gene: 12. The CDR3 here is CASSKKTGLNSEAFF. In DNA, the CDR3 is TGTGCCAGCAGTAAGAAGACAGGGTTAAACTCTGAAGCTTTCTTT.

This clone was seen more than once but under ten times. V and J are TRBV5-1 and TRBJ2-2; 7 bases match TRBD1. Germline V CDR1 and CDR2: SGHRS, YFSETQ. The CDR3 is made up of 16 amino acids. J was trimmed by 5 bases and V by 0 bases; bases with no gene match: 7. CDR3 nucleotide sequence: TGCGCCAGCAGCTTGGGTATCCAGGGGGAGACCGGGGAGCTGTTTTTT. Translated: CASSLGIQGETGELFF.

The table lists this clone with a few counts. J is TRBJ1-6 and V is TRBV27; TRBD1 is a possible D gene (5 bases). Germline CDR1 reads MNHEY; CDR2 reads SMNVEV (reference sequence). V was trimmed by 5 bases and J by 5 bases, leaving 13 bases between them. The CDR3 runs 15 residues. The CDR3 DNA reads as TGTGCCAGCAGTGACGCGGGACGGGATAATTCACCCCTCCACTTT. This translates into CASSDAGRDNSPLHF.